This entry lists 20 T cell receptor beta chains sequenced from one sample in a study of CD8 T cells in Susac syndrome. An input of about 0.45 to 1 ug of RNA was subjected to reverse transcription using random hexamers. TCRdb re-analysed the immunoSEQ multiplex PCR reads in MiXCR, keeping a single row per CDR3 protein. This table holds 150,000 to 200,000 distinct CDR3 sequences, approximately 94% found once. Sequencing was done on a sample of CD4+ T cells from PBMCs. Receptor source: a human donor with multiple sclerosis.

The chain combines TRBV7-2 with TRBJ2-7, with 7 bases identical to TRBD1. Germline assignment: CDR1 SGHTA and CDR2 FQGNSA. CDR3 length: 14 residues. Trimming took 0 bases from V and 7 from J; bases not matched to a gene: 6. The CDR3: CASSLAGQAEEQYF. The CDR3 region has the DNA TGTGCCAGCAGCTTAGCCGGACAGGCGGAGGAGCAGTACTTC.

V is TRBV3-1 and J is TRBJ2-7; 7 bases map to TRBD1. Unmatched junction bases numbered 10, after V lost 3 bases and J lost 5 bases. The CDR3 runs to 15 residues. The germline V gene has CDR1 LGHDT and CDR2 YNNKEL (reference sequence). DNA of the CDR3: TGTGCCAGCAGCCACATCACAGGGGACGGGGACGAGCAGTACTTC. Protein product: CASSHITGDGDEQYF.

The chain employs TRBV6-6 and TRBJ1-1; D uncertain. Germline loops: CDR1 MNHNY, CDR2 SVGAGI (reference sequence). V was pared by 4 bases and J by 1 base, with 10 bases between. This CDR3 has 14 amino acids. The CDR3 DNA sequence: TGTGCCAGCAGTTTTCGGGAAGCGAACACTGAAGCTTTCTTT. This sequence encodes CASSFREANTEAFF.

The CDR3 nucleotides read TGTGCCAGCAGAGGGGAGGGAATGTTAGGCACTGAAGCTTTCTTT. It yields the protein CASRGEGMLGTEAFF. The V call is TRBV28, the J call TRBJ1-1, with D perhaps matching TRBD1 (5 bases). Germline V gene lookup returns CDR1 MDHEN and CDR2 SYDVKM. The CDR3 runs to 15 residues. V was pared by 6 bases and J by 4 bases, with 18 bases between.

The CDR3 sequence is CASSARQGVEAFF. In DNA, the CDR3 is TGTGCCAGCAGCGCCCGACAGGGGGTGGAAGCTTTCTTT. V is TRBV7-2 and J is TRBJ1-1, with 9 bases identical to TRBD1. The V gene end was trimmed by 5 bases and the J gene end by 8 bases; junction bases not matched to a gene: 6. The CDR3 is 13 residues long. Germline V gene lookup returns CDR1 SGHTA and CDR2 FQGNSA. Drawing the rest from reference TRBV7-2 and TRBJ1-1, the complete variable domain is GAGVSQSPSNKVTEKGKDVELRCDPISGHTALYWYRQSLGQGLEFLIYFQGNSAPDKSGLPSDRFSAERTGGSVSTLTIQRTQQEDSAVYLCASSARQGVEAFFGQGTRLTVV.

The chain is built from TRBV2 and TRBJ2-7, with 9 bases identical to TRBD1. The V and J ends lost 6 bases and 4 bases, in that order; junction bases with no gene match: 7. Germline CDR1 is SNHLY and CDR2 is FYNNEI. This CDR3 region has 14 residues. The CDR3 reads CASRATGGRYEQYF. In nucleotides, the CDR3 is TGTGCCAGCAGGGCAACAGGGGGCCGGTACGAGCAGTACTTC.

CDR3 sequence reads: CASTPWVASGKRRTGELFF. The CDR3 DNA is TGTGCCAGCACCCCCTGGGTGGCTAGCGGGAAAAGGAGAACCGGGGAGCTGTTTTTT. V usage is TRBV28 and J usage is TRBJ2-2; 9 bases agree with TRBD2. Germline V lookup: CDR1 MDHEN, CDR2 SYDVKM. There are 19 residues in the CDR3. J was trimmed by 5 bases and V by 7 bases; bases with no gene match: 20.

The V gene is TRBV7-8, the J gene TRBJ1-2; 7 bases agree with TRBD1. The CDR3 spans 13 residues. Unmatched junction bases numbered 2, after V lost 1 base and J lost 6 bases. Looked up from germline, CDR1 is SGHVS and CDR2 is FQNEAQ. Here the CDR3 reads CASSLGQGNGYTF. CDR3 nucleotide sequence: TGTGCCAGCAGCTTAGGACAGGGAAATGGCTACACCTTC.

The chain joins TRBV23-1 to TRBJ1-5; D unclear. TRBV23-1 has ORF status, its function being uncertain. The CDR3 sequence is 9 residues long. The V and J ends lost 6 bases and 8 bases respectively, with 2 bases between them. The CDR3 spells CASSKPQHF. The CDR3 bases are TGCGCCAGCAGCAAGCCCCAGCATTTT.

The chain joins TRBV20-1 to TRBJ2-3, with D perhaps TRBD2 (5 bases). The germline CDR1 and CDR2 sequences are DFQATT and SNEGSKA (reference sequence). Trimming took 7 bases from V and 6 from J, leaving 14 bases between them. The CDR3 is 12 amino acids. In DNA form, the CDR3 reads TGCAGTGTAGGAGGAAACGGGGATACGCAGTATTTT. It is translated as CSVGGNGDTQYF.

The chain has TRBV27 and TRBJ2-1, with D possibly matching TRBD2 (5 bases). V was pared by 5 bases and J by 5 bases, with 19 bases between. The CDR3 sequence is 16 residues long. The germline V gene encodes CDR1 MNHEY and CDR2 SMNVEV (reference sequence). The CDR3 DNA reads TGTGCCAGCAGTCCCCGGAAGAGCGGTCCACACAATGAGCAGTTCTTC. Protein sequence: CASSPRKSGPHNEQFF.

The V and J genes are TRBV28 and TRBJ1-5; D call uncertain. This CDR3 is 12 amino acids long. Germline V gene sequence: CDR1 MDHEN, CDR2 SYDVKM. In nucleotides, the CDR3 is TGTGCAATAGGGTCGGGCAATCAGCCCCAGCATTTT. Translated, it gives CAIGSGNQPQHF.

The chain has TRBV3-1 and TRBJ2-2; D possibly matches TRBD1 or TRBD2 (6 bases each). The V end was cut by 6 bases, the J end by 3 bases, with 11 bases between. The CDR3 spans 14 residues. Germline CDR1 LGHDT, CDR2 YNNKEL (reference sequence). The CDR3 region is CASSYREDTGELFF. In DNA form, the CDR3 reads TGTGCCAGCAGTTACAGGGAGGACACCGGGGAGCTGTTTTTT.

The J gene is TRBJ2-7, the V gene TRBV20-1; D is unresolved. The CDR3 is 13 amino acids. Germline V lookup: CDR1 DFQATT, CDR2 SNEGSKA (reference sequence). The V and J ends lost 6 bases and 3 bases respectively, with 15 bases between them. CDR3 in DNA: TGCAGTGCCATCCGCCGCGCGGACTACGAGCAGTACTTC. This codes for CSAIRRADYEQYF.

The V gene is TRBV3-1, the J gene TRBJ2-7, with 8 bases fitting TRBD1. CDR1 and CDR2 (germline): LGHDT, YNNKEL (reference sequence). CDR3 size: 14 residues. After removal of 0 bases from V and 9 bases from J, the junction contained 7 bases not matched to a gene. CDR3 amino acids: CASSQEVQGVGQYF. DNA for the CDR3: TGTGCCAGCAGCCAAGAGGTACAGGGGGTCGGGCAGTACTTC.

The gene calls are TRBV29-1 and TRBJ2-5, with a weak D call TRBD2 (6 bases). The germline CDR1 and CDR2 sequences are SQVTM and ANQGSEA. The CDR3 contains 14 residues. Trimming took off 2 bases at V and 4 bases at J, with 14 bases between the two ends. The CDR3 region has the DNA TGCAGCGTTGAACTCGGGGGAGGCGGAGAGACCCAGTACTTC. Protein sequence: CSVELGGGGETQYF.

The chain couples TRBV29-1 to TRBJ1-4; D is undetermined. Trimming cost V 3 bases and J 4 bases, with 3 bases left between them. This CDR3 contains 11 residues. The V gene's germline CDR1 is SQVTM and CDR2 ANQGSEA. The CDR3 is CSVDVNEKLFF. For the CDR3, the DNA is TGCAGCGTTGACGTTAATGAAAAACTGTTTTTT.

The rearrangement joins TRBV4-3 to TRBJ1-4; tentatively, D is TRBD1 (6 bases). CDR3 length: 13 amino acids. V was cut by 3 bases and J by 8 bases, with 10 bases left in between. The germline V gene encodes CDR1 LGHNA and CDR2 YSLEER. CDR3 residues: CASSQGAGEKLFF. DNA for the CDR3: TGCGCCAGCAGCCAGGGGGCGGGCGAAAAACTGTTTTTT.

The chain combines TRBV29-1 with TRBJ2-7, with 9 nucleotides matching TRBD2. The CDR3 runs 13 residues. Germline CDR1 is SQVTM and CDR2 is ANQGSEA. J gave up 3 bases and V 2 bases, and 2 bases lay outside the gene matches. The CDR3 DNA reads as TGCAGCGTTGAACTAGCGGGATTCTACGAGCAGTACTTC. The encoded protein is CSVELAGFYEQYF.

This chain links TRBV5-1 with TRBJ2-5; D remains ambiguous. CDR3 length equals 13 residues. V lost 4 bases, J lost 0 bases, and 7 bases lay in between. Looked up from germline, CDR1 is SGHRS and CDR2 is YFSETQ. The CDR3 DNA is TGCGCCAGCAGCGCTACTAACCAAGAGACCCAGTACTTC. Its translation is CASSATNQETQYF.